This T cell receptor beta chain was recorded in a study of blood T cell repertoires in COVID-19. About the study: Researchers got acute and convalescent COVID-19 samples from the United States, Italy and Spain.

Libraries were prepared by immunoSEQ multiplex PCR; TCRdb keeps only in-frame clonotypes and omits some of them. This repertoire shows about 230,000 clones, roughly 85% found once; its top ten account for 4.5% to 6%. Patients in Seattle were enrolled during active infection, then followed longitudinally. The clonotype was recovered from a man aged 45-65 years with COVID-19, enrolled during active disease. The specimen sequenced was peripheral blood.

The CDR3 DNA sequence: TGTGCCAGCAGCCCGGGGGGGCCGGTGAATACGCAGTATTTT. The encoded protein is CASSPGGPVNTQYF. J is TRBJ2-3 and V is TRBV7-3, with TRBD2 identical over 8 bases. Trimming removed 5 bases from V and 7 bases from J; junction bases left unmatched: 8. The germline CDR1 and CDR2 sequences are SGHTA and FQGTGA. There are 14 residues in the CDR3.